The 16 T cell receptor beta chains listed next were all sequenced from one sample in a study of blood T cell repertoires in COVID-19. Sequenced by immunoSEQ multiplex PCR; TCRdb stores in-frame clones only, minus some. The profile covers roughly 79,000 clones, with around 88% appearing a single time and 4% to 6% taken by the ten largest. Sequenced sample: peripheral blood. These receptors were collected from a woman of 80 years or more with active or convalescent COVID-19.

The genes are TRBV7-9 and TRBJ1-1, with D uncertain. Germline loops: CDR1 SEHNR, CDR2 FQNEAQ (reference sequence). With 0 bases removed from V and 6 bases from J, the gap between germline ends came to 14 bases. This CDR3 spans 15 amino acids. The CDR3 sequence is CASSLAPAYTAEAFF. CDR3 bases: TGTGCCAGCAGCTTAGCGCCGGCGTATACAGCTGAAGCTTTCTTT.

V and J are TRBV30 and TRBJ2-2; no reliable D call. The germline V gene encodes CDR1 GTSNPN and CDR2 SVGIG (reference sequence). V was clipped by 1 base and J by 2 bases, with 8 bases between them. This CDR3 spans 14 amino acids. The CDR3: CAWSAGSNTGELFF. The DNA of the CDR3 is TGTGCCTGGAGTGCCGGGTCAAACACCGGGGAGCTGTTTTTT.

The CDR3 DNA is TGTGCCAGCAGCATGGGACTAGCGAGCACAGATACGCAGTATTTT. Translation: CASSMGLASTDTQYF. The chain has TRBV11-2 and TRBJ2-3; 10 positions match TRBD2. This CDR3 is 15 amino acids long. CDR1 and CDR2 from the germline V gene are SGHAT and FQNNGV. The V gene end was trimmed by 5 bases and the J gene end by 0 bases; junction bases not matched to a gene: 2. Based on the CDR3 plus reference TRBV11-2 and TRBJ2-3, the full variable domain is EAGVAQSPRYKIIEKRQSVAFWCNPISGHATLYWYQQILGQGPKLLIQFQNNGVVDDSQLPKDRFSAERLKGVDSTLKIQPAKLEDSAVYLCASSMGLASTDTQYFGPGTRLTVL.

The chain's CDR3 is CATSRAASGRAEQFF. As DNA, the CDR3 is TGTGCCACCTCCCGGGCGGCTAGCGGGAGGGCTGAGCAGTTCTTC. This chain links TRBV24-1 with TRBJ2-1; the match to TRBD2 covers 12 bases. Trimming cost V 9 bases and J 9 bases; bases outside gene matches: 11. There are 15 residues in the CDR3. The germline V gene encodes CDR1 KGHDR and CDR2 SFDVKD.

The chain links TRBV7-9 to TRBJ2-1; 15 nucleotides match TRBD2. J was trimmed by 3 bases and V by 1 base; bases with no gene match: 7. Germline values: CDR1 SEHNR, CDR2 FQNEAQ (reference sequence). The CDR3 runs to 19 residues. CDR3 sequence: CASSLGTSGGASIYNEQFF. CDR3 DNA sequence: TGTGCCAGCAGCTTAGGGACTAGCGGGGGGGCTTCTATCTACAATGAGCAGTTCTTC. The full variable domain, completed using reference TRBV7-9 and TRBJ2-1, is DTGVSQNPRHKITKRGQNVTFRCDPISEHNRLYWYRQTLGQGPEFLTYFQNEAQLEKSRLLSDRFSAERPKGSFSTLEIQRTEQGDSAMYLCASSLGTSGGASIYNEQFFGPGTRLTVL.

The chain has TRBV3-1 (or the pseudogene TRBV3-2) and TRBJ2-6, with D perhaps TRBD2 (7 bases). V dropped 4 bases and J dropped 0 bases, with 22 bases sitting between them. CDR3 length equals 20 residues. Germline V gene data show CDR1 as LGHDT and CDR2 as YNNKEL (reference sequence). In nucleotides, the CDR3 is TGTGCCAGCAGCCCCCGGCGGGGGCGAGCGGAAAGCTCTGGGGCCAACGTCCTGACTTTC. Protein sequence: CASSPRRGRAESSGANVLTF.

V usage is TRBV11-2 and J usage is TRBJ1-5; the D is unclear. Germline-derived CDR1 and CDR2 are SGHAT and FQNNGV. Trimming took off 4 bases at V and 5 bases at J, with 3 bases between the two ends. The CDR3 loop spans 11 amino acids. CDR3: CASSYYQPQHF. The CDR3 DNA sequence: TGTGCCAGCAGCTACTATCAGCCCCAGCATTTT. The complete variable domain, with remaining parts taken from reference TRBV11-2 and TRBJ1-5, reads EAGVAQSPRYKIIEKRQSVAFWCNPISGHATLYWYQQILGQGPKLLIQFQNNGVVDDSQLPKDRFSAERLKGVDSTLKIQPAKLEDSAVYLCASSYYQPQHFGDGTRLSIL.

This chain connects TRBV5-4 to TRBJ2-7; unclear D gene. The CDR3 has 13 residues. Trimming removed 4 bases from V and 6 bases from J, with 14 bases in between. The germline V gene has CDR1 SGHNT and CDR2 YYREEE (reference sequence). The CDR3 is CASSSPSHGEQYF. Written as DNA, the CDR3 is TGTGCCAGCAGCAGTCCCTCCCACGGCGAGCAGTACTTC.

The chain is built from TRBV6-5 and TRBJ2-5, with D maybe TRBD2 (6 bases). CDR1 is MNHEY and CDR2 is SVGAGI in the germline V gene. The CDR3 loop spans 12 amino acids. V lost 6 bases, J lost 7 bases, and 12 bases lay in between. The CDR3 sequence: CASRNTGGTQYF. CDR3 nucleotide sequence: TGTGCCAGCAGAAATACCGGGGGGACCCAGTACTTC.

This clone was observed a few times. This chain links TRBV2 with TRBJ2-1, with D possibly being TRBD2 (5 bases). CDR3 size: 16 residues. CDR1 is SNHLY and CDR2 is FYNNEI in the germline V gene. Between the trimmed V and J ends, which lost 7 bases and 6 bases, there was a span of 22 bases. This CDR3 is CASNRGLGTGSNEQFF. CDR3 nucleotide sequence: TGTGCCAGCAACCGAGGGCTAGGTACGGGGTCCAATGAGCAGTTCTTC.

The chain links TRBV19 to TRBJ2-3; 10 bases match TRBD2. This CDR3 comprises 16 residues. From germline, CDR1 is LNHDA and CDR2 SQIVND (reference sequence). V was pared by 5 bases and J by 7 bases, with 12 bases of the junction left unmatched. CDR3 sequence reads: CASSSFSSGGAYTQYF. The CDR3 region has the DNA TGTGCCAGTAGTTCCTTCTCAAGCGGGGGGGCTTATACGCAGTATTTT.

This clone was counted a single time. CDR3 loop: CATSDRRRVGVNEQFF. CDR3 sequence (DNA): TGTGCCACCAGTGATCGGCGGAGGGTGGGGGTCAATGAGCAGTTCTTC. V gene TRBV24-1 combines with J gene TRBJ2-1; maybe TRBD2 (6 bases). This CDR3 is built from 16 residues. The V end lost 3 bases, the J end lost 6 bases, and 17 bases lay between the germline ends. Germline V gene lookup returns CDR1 KGHDR and CDR2 SFDVKD.

The chain carries TRBV3-1 (or the pseudogene TRBV3-2) and TRBJ1-2; the D is unclear. The V gene lost 3 bases and the J gene lost 7 bases, with 12 bases spanning the gap. The CDR3 runs 13 residues. The germline gives CDR1 LGHDT, CDR2 YNNKEL (reference sequence). The CDR3 reads CASSQSAGSGYTF. CDR3 bases: TGTGCCAGCAGCCAGAGCGCGGGTTCTGGCTACACCTTC.

The V gene is TRBV5-1, the J gene TRBJ2-7; 8 nucleotides line up with TRBD1. The germline V gene encodes CDR1 SGHRS and CDR2 YFSETQ. V lost 4 bases to trimming and J lost 5 bases; unmatched junction nucleotides: 14. The CDR3 loop spans 16 amino acids. The CDR3 region is CASSLRTGIQGDEQYF. DNA for the CDR3: TGCGCCAGCAGCCTTCGGACAGGGATTCAAGGGGACGAGCAGTACTTC.

V usage is TRBV7-2 and J usage is TRBJ1-2; D unresolved. The CDR3 loop spans 13 amino acids. The germline V and J ends were trimmed by 2 bases and 10 bases, with 14 bases remaining between them. CDR1 SGHTA and CDR2 FQGNSA come from the germline V gene. CDR3 loop: CASSLREADTYTF. For the CDR3, the DNA is TGTGCCAGCAGCTTAAGGGAGGCAGACACCTACACCTTC.

The chain employs TRBV11-2 and TRBJ2-1; 13 nucleotides line up with TRBD2. This CDR3 has 16 amino acids. The V and J ends lost 5 bases and 8 bases, in that order; junction bases with no gene match: 9. Germline lookup yields CDR1 SGHAT and CDR2 FQNNGV. The CDR3 here is CASSLGLAGLRDEQFF. The DNA of the CDR3 is TGTGCCAGCAGCCTGGGACTAGCGGGGCTTAGGGATGAGCAGTTCTTC.